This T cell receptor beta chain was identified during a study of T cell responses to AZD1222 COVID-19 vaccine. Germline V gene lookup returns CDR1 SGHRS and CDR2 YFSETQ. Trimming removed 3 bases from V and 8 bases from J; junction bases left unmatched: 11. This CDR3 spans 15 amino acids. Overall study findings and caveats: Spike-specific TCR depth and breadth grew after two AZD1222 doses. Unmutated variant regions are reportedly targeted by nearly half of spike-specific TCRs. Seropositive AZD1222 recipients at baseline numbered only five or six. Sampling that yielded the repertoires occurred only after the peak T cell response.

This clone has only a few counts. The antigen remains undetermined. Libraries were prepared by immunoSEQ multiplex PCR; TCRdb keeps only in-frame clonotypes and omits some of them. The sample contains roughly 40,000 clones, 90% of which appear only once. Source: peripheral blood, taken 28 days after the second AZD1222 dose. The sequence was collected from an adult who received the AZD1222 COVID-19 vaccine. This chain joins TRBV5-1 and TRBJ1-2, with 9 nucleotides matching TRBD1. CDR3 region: CASSSGGQGSWGYTF. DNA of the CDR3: TGCGCCAGCAGCTCAGGGGGACAGGGATCCTGGGGCTACACCTTC.